The 2 T cell receptor beta chains below were found in one sample sequenced in a study of blood T cell repertoires in COVID-19. Measured with immunoSEQ multiplex PCR; TCRdb has only the in-frame clones, and not every one. Of 350,000 to 450,000 clones listed, more than 70% are singletons. Sequencing input: peripheral blood. The receptors come from a woman aged 55-69 years with COVID-19, enrolled during active disease.

The chain couples TRBV6-6 to TRBJ2-7, with a possible D match to TRBD2 (5 bases). The V end was cut by 2 bases, the J end by 2 bases, with 13 bases between. The CDR3 loop spans 15 amino acids. CDR1 MNHNY and CDR2 SVGAGI come from the germline V gene (reference sequence). Here the CDR3 reads CASSYNPDGTYEQYF. The CDR3, as DNA: TGTGCCAGCAGTTACAATCCGGACGGGACCTACGAGCAGTACTTC.

This sequence joins TRBV25-1 and TRBJ2-6, with 10 positions matching TRBD1. The V and J ends lost 4 bases and 4 bases, in that order; junction bases with no gene match: 10. The CDR3 is made up of 18 amino acids. Per germline, CDR1 MGHDK and CDR2 SYGVNS. The CDR3 reads CASSGWTGGPVGANVLTF. CDR3 nucleotide sequence: TGTGCCAGCAGTGGATGGACAGGGGGGCCGGTCGGGGCCAACGTCCTGACTTTC.